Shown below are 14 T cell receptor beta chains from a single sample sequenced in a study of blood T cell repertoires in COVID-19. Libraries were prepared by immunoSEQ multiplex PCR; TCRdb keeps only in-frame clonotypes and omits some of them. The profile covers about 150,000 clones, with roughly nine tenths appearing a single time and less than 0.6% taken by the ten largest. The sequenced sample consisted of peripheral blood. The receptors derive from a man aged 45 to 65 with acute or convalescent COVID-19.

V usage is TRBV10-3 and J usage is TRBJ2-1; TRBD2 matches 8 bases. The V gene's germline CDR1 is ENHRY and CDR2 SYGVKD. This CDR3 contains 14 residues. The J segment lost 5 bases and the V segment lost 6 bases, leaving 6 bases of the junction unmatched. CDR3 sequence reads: CAIRSGGLDNEQFF. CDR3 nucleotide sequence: TGTGCCATCAGGTCGGGGGGGCTTGACAATGAGCAGTTCTTC.

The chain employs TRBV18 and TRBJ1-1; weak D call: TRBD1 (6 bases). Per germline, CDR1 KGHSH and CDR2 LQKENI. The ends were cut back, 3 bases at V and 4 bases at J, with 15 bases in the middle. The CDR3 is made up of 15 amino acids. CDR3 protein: CASSPTTGWVTEAFF. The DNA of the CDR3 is TGTGCCAGCTCACCGACAACAGGGTGGGTCACTGAAGCTTTCTTT.

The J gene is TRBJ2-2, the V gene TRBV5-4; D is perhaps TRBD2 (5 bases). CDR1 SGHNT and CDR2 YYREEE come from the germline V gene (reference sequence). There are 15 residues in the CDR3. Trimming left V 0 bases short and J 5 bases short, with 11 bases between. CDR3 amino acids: CASSLGLPGTGELFF. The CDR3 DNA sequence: TGTGCCAGCAGCTTGGGTCTCCCGGGGACCGGGGAGCTGTTTTTT.

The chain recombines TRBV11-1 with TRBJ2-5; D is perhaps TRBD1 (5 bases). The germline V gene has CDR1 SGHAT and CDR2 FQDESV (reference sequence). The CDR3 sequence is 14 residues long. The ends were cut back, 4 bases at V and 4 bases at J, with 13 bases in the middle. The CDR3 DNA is TGTGCCAGCAGCTCACCTCAAGGGGCAGAGACCCAGTACTTC. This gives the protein CASSSPQGAETQYF.

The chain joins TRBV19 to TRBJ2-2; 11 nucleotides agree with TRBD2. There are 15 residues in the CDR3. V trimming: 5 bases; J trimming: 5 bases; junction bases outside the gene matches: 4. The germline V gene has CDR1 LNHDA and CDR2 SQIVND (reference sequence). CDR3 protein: CASSARTSGTGELFF. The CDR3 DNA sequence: TGTGCCAGTAGTGCCCGGACTAGCGGGACCGGGGAGCTGTTTTTT.

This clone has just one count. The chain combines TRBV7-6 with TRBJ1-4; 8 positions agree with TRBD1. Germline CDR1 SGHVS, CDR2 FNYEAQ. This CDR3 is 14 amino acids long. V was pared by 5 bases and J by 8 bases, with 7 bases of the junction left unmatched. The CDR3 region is CASSLGQGGEKLFF. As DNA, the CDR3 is TGTGCCAGCAGCCTAGGACAGGGCGGAGAAAAACTGTTTTTT.

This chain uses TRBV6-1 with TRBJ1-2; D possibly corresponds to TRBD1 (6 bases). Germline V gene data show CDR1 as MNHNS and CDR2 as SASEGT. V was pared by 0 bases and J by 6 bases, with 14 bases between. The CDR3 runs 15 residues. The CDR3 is CASSEALGQTDGYTF. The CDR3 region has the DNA TGTGCCAGCAGTGAAGCGCTCGGACAGACGGATGGCTACACCTTC.

The CDR3 DNA reads TGTGCCATCGGGGACAGGGGGCCCGGGGAGCTGTTTTTT. The encoded protein is CAIGDRGPGELFF. The J gene is TRBJ2-2, the V gene TRBV10-3, with TRBD1 identical over 12 bases. CDR1 and CDR2 (germline): ENHRY, SYGVKD. V trimming: 8 bases; J trimming: 6 bases; junction bases outside the gene matches: 1. The CDR3 has 13 amino acids.

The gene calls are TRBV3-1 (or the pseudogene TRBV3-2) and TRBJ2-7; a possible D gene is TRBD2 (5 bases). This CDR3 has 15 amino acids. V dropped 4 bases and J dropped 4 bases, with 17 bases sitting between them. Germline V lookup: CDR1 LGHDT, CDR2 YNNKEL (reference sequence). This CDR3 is CASSPNRTVSYEQYV. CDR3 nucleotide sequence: TGTGCCAGCAGCCCGAATCGGACTGTTTCTTACGAGCAGTACGTC.

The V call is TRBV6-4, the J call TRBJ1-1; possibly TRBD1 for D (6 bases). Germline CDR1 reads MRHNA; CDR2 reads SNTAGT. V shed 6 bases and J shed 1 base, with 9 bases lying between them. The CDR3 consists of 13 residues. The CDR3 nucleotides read TGTGCCAGCAGAGTACAGGGGAACACTGAAGCTTTCTTT. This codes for CASRVQGNTEAFF.

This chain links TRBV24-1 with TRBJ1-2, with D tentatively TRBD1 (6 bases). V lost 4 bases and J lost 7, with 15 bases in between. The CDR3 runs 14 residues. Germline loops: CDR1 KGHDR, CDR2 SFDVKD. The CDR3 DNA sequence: TGTGCCACCAGTGACGTAAACAGGGATACTGGCTACACCTTC. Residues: CATSDVNRDTGYTF.

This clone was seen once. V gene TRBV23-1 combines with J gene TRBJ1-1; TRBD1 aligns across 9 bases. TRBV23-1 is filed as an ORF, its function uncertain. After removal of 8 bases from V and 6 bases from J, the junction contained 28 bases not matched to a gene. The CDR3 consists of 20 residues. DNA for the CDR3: TGCGCCAGCTCTCAAGACCGGGACAGGGTTTCCCGTGGTGGATTCCCTGAAGCTTTCTTT. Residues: CASSQDRDRVSRGGFPEAFF.

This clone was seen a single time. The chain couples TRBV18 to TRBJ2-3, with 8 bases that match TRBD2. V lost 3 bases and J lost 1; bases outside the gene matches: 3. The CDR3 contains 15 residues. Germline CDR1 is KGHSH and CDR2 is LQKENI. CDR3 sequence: CASSPTLAGTDTQYF. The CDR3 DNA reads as TGTGCCAGCTCACCCACACTAGCGGGCACAGATACGCAGTATTTT. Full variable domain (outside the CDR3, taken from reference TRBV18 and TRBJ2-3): NAGVMQNPRHLVRRRGQEARLRCSPMKGHSHVYWYRQLPEEGLKFMVYLQKENIIDESGMPKERFSAEFPKEGPSILRIQQVVRGDSAAYFCASSPTLAGTDTQYFGPGTRLTVL.

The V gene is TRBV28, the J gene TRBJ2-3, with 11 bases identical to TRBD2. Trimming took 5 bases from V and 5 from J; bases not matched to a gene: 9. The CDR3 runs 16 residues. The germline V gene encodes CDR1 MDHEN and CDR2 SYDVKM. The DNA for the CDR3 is TGTGCCAGCAGTCCAAGACTAGCGGGAAGGGTAGATACGCAGTATTTT. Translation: CASSPRLAGRVDTQYF.